This TCR beta chain is drawn from a study of T cells in Graves' hyperthyroidism and ophthalmopathy. Researchers amplified the TCR beta CDR3 regions from RNA transcripts. HTBI primers were employed in a first-round RT-PCR of the TCR CDR3. TCRdb analysed the multiplex PCR reads with MiXCR anew, one entry per CDR3 protein. The sample has under 350,000 distinct CDR3 sequences, roughly 21% seen once. The V end was cut by 1 base, the J end by 1 base, with 2 bases between. The CDR3 is made up of 13 amino acids. In germline, CDR1 is SGHTA, CDR2 FQGTGA. This clonotype was counted between two and nine times. Antigen specificity is unknown. This may come from a read error, since a much larger clone is one base off. Graves' hyperthyroidism showing no ophthalmopathy progression within 18 months was considered stable. Recently diagnosed hyperthyroidism of less than 2 months' duration affected patients aged 18 to 65. PBMCs were derived from around 10 ml fresh peripheral blood.

Study-wide results and limits: In the blood, most expanded thyroid clonotypes above 0.001 appeared as well.

The gene calls are TRBV7-3 and TRBJ2-1, with unresolved D. The sequenced material came from blood. This clonotype was obtained from a woman aged 45-65 years with Graves' hyperthyroidism. DNA of the CDR3: TGTGCCAGCAGCTTAAGGTCCTACAATGAGCAGTTCTTC. This gives the protein CASSLRSYNEQFF. The whole variable domain, filled in from reference TRBV7-3 and TRBJ2-1, reads GAGVSQTPSNKVTEKGKYVELRCDPISGHTALYWYRQSLGQGPEFLIYFQGTGAADDSGLPNDRFFAVRPEGSVSTLKIQRTERGDSAVYLCASSLRSYNEQFFGPGTRLTVL.